Listed here are 9 T cell receptor beta chains from one sample, sequenced in a study of T cell responses to AZD1222 COVID-19 vaccine. Some clones are missing from TCRdb's copy, which holds only in-frame ones; the method was immunoSEQ multiplex PCR. The profile shows around 140,000 clones, 80% to 95% of them singletons. Sequenced here: peripheral blood, sampled on day 0 of AZD1222 vaccination. The receptors shown here come from an adult in good health.

V usage is TRBV7-9 and J usage is TRBJ2-3, with 7 bases matching TRBD1. This CDR3 has 17 residues. Germline lookup yields CDR1 SEHNR and CDR2 FQNEAQ (reference sequence). The ends lost 4 bases at V and 5 bases at J; junction bases unmatched: 15. The DNA for the CDR3 is TGTGCCAGCAGCTCCTCATCCCGGGACAGTCGGGGAGATACGCAGTATTTT. Translated: CASSSSSRDSRGDTQYF.

The chain combines TRBV27 with TRBJ2-1; 7 bases map to TRBD1. After removal of 3 bases from V and 2 bases from J, the junction contained 4 bases not matched to a gene. CDR3 length: 15 residues. Germline CDR1 and CDR2: MNHEY and SMNVEV (reference sequence). This CDR3 reads CASSFRGGPYNEQFF. DNA of the CDR3: TGTGCCAGCAGTTTTAGAGGGGGCCCCTACAATGAGCAGTTCTTC.

The chain joins TRBV5-1 to TRBJ2-3; 7 bases match TRBD2. The junction had 9 bases not matched to a gene; V was cut back by 6 bases and J by 5 bases. The CDR3 totals 14 residues. The germline V gene has CDR1 SGHRS and CDR2 YFSETQ. CDR3 nucleotide sequence: TGCGCCAGCACTCTAGCGGTCCGTGGAGATACGCAGTATTTT. Its translation: CASTLAVRGDTQYF.

As to this clone: This specimen includes other DNA sequences encoding the same CDR3. The chain carries TRBV29-1 and TRBJ1-1; 7 bases map to TRBD1. CDR1 is SQVTM and CDR2 is ANQGSEA in the germline V gene. The CDR3 is 12 residues long. V shed 7 bases and J 1 base; nucleotides not matched to a gene: 3. CDR3 in DNA: TGCAGCGCCAGGACAGGGAACACTGAAGCTTTCTTT. The encoded protein is CSARTGNTEAFF.

This sequence joins TRBV19 and TRBJ2-3; TRBD2 matches at 12 bases. The V and J ends lost 1 base and 3 bases, in that order; junction bases with no gene match: 5. Germline V gene sequence: CDR1 LNHDA, CDR2 SQIVND (reference sequence). This CDR3 has 17 amino acids. The chain's CDR3 is CASSIASTSGRTDTQYF. The CDR3 DNA reads TGTGCCAGTAGTATAGCCTCGACTAGCGGGAGAACAGATACGCAGTATTTT.

This clone occurred once. The gene calls are TRBV28 and TRBJ2-3, with 10 positions matching TRBD1. The CDR3 totals 15 residues. Germline V gene data show CDR1 as MDHEN and CDR2 as SYDVKM. With V trimmed by 8 bases and J by 5 bases, 10 bases remained unmatched. In nucleotides, the CDR3 is TGTGCCAGCGTAGGCCGGGACAGGGGCCGAGATACGCAGTATTTT. Residues: CASVGRDRGRDTQYF.

V gene TRBV19 combines with J gene TRBJ1-1, with D possibly TRBD1 on 5 matching bases. Deletions cut 5 bases from V and 0 bases from J, with 10 bases between. Germline V gene sequence: CDR1 LNHDA, CDR2 SQIVND (reference sequence). This CDR3 region has 14 residues. CDR3 nucleotide sequence: TGTGCCAGTAGTTGGGCAGGGATGAACACTGAAGCTTTCTTT. As protein: CASSWAGMNTEAFF.

The V call is TRBV19, the J call TRBJ1-1; TRBD1 might be the D (5 bases). This CDR3 has 16 amino acids. Deletions cut 3 bases from V and 2 bases from J, with 16 bases between. Germline lookup yields CDR1 LNHDA and CDR2 SQIVND (reference sequence). For the CDR3, the DNA is TGTGCCAGTAGTATGAGGGGCGGTTTCTCTAACACTGAAGCTTTCTTT. The encoded protein is CASSMRGGFSNTEAFF.

The J gene is TRBJ1-1, the V gene TRBV5-1, with D possibly matching TRBD1 (6 bases). The CDR3 has 16 residues. Germline V gene lookup returns CDR1 SGHRS and CDR2 YFSETQ. Between the trimmed V and J ends, which lost 4 bases and 1 base, there was a span of 17 bases. For the CDR3, the DNA is TGCGCCAGCAGCGGGGCGGTACAGACAGGGAACACTGAAGCTTTCTTT. It is translated as CASSGAVQTGNTEAFF.